A single TCR beta chain is shown here with its context. Germline values: CDR1 SEHNR, CDR2 FQNEAQ (reference sequence). The CDR3 sequence is 10 residues long. V was shortened by 5 bases and J by 2 bases, with 0 bases between the two germline ends. Sequenced by immunoSEQ multiplex PCR; TCRdb stores in-frame clones only, minus some. Among 70,000 to 90,000 clones, roughly 92% were seen once, and the ten largest hold about 6.2%. This sample stems from a study of control samples from healthy donors and cancer patients. The chain couples TRBV7-9 to TRBJ2-5; D uncertain. The TCR originated in a woman in her thirties or forties in good health. The material sequenced was blood. CDR3 sequence (DNA): TGTGCCAGCAGCCAAGAGACCCAGTACTTC. Its translation is CASSQETQYF.